A single sample is the source of the 17 T cell receptor beta chains below, sequenced in a study of OX40 agonist ivuxolimab in advanced cancers. Profiling relied on immunoSEQ multiplex PCR, and the TCRdb table lists in-frame clones only, not all of them. The profile covers 50,000 to 65,000 clones, with approximately 90% appearing a single time and 8% to 9.5% taken by the ten largest. The sample here was CD4+ or CD8+ T cells sorted from blood, taken in a trial of the OX40 agonist ivuxolimab. Source of these receptors: an adult with an advanced solid tumor such as melanoma, head and neck, liver or kidney cancer.

The rearrangement joins TRBV6-6 to TRBJ2-7; TRBD1 matches at 8 bases. Per germline, CDR1 MNHNY and CDR2 SVGAGI (reference sequence). CDR3 length: 15 residues. Trimming at V came to 6 bases and at J to 5 bases, leaving 12 bases not matched to a gene. CDR3 nucleotides: TGTGCCAGCAGAAGAGCCCAGGGGGCACCGGACGAGCAGTACTTC. Translated, it gives CASRRAQGAPDEQYF.

This clone came up a few times. The CDR3 nucleotides are TGTGCCAGCAGTTCTATTATGAACACTGAAGCTTTCTTT. Its translation: CASSSIMNTEAFF. V and J are TRBV6-5 and TRBJ1-1; unclear D gene. This CDR3 region has 13 residues. The V end was cut by 4 bases, the J end by 0 bases, with 6 bases between. Germline-derived CDR1 and CDR2 are MNHEY and SVGAGI.

The V call is TRBV6-5, the J call TRBJ2-7; 8 nucleotides align to TRBD1. With 6 bases clipped from V and 5 bases from J, the junction kept 12 bases outside the gene matches. There are 15 residues in the CDR3. CDR1 and CDR2 (germline): MNHEY, SVGAGI. This CDR3 is CASSPGQGHWNEQYF. The CDR3 region has the DNA TGTGCCAGCAGCCCTGGACAGGGTCATTGGAACGAGCAGTACTTC.

A single count supports this clone. V usage is TRBV6-5 and J usage is TRBJ2-5; no clear D. The germline V gene has CDR1 MNHEY and CDR2 SVGAGI. The length of the CDR3 is 15 residues. V lost 6 bases, J lost 1 base, and 15 bases lay in between. This CDR3 is CASSLGQTIQETQYF. The CDR3 DNA is TGTGCCAGCAGCCTCGGCCAGACCATCCAAGAGACCCAGTACTTC.

The chain carries TRBV6-5 and TRBJ1-2; weak D call: TRBD1 (5 bases). Germline V lookup: CDR1 MNHEY, CDR2 SVGAGI. V was clipped by 5 bases and J by 2 bases, with 12 bases between them. The CDR3 covers 14 residues. CDR3 in DNA: TGTGCCAGCAGTCCTGACAGCGAGAACTATGGCTACACCTTC. Protein sequence: CASSPDSENYGYTF.

The chain carries TRBV2 and TRBJ2-3, with D possibly being TRBD2 (6 bases). Germline V gives CDR1 SNHLY, CDR2 FYNNEI. The CDR3 has 15 residues. Trimming removed 3 bases at V and 6 bases at J, with 16 bases between. In nucleotides, the CDR3 is TGTGCCAGCAGTGAGGGCGGACTACTTGATGATACGCAGTATTTT. Its translation is CASSEGGLLDDTQYF.

The CDR3 DNA reads as TGTGCCAGCAGCCTATCTCCCGGGGACTCCTATAATTCACCCCTCCACTTT. Amino acid sequence: CASSLSPGDSYNSPLHF. The V gene is TRBV11-2, the J gene TRBJ1-6; D call uncertain. CDR3 length: 17 residues. Germline values: CDR1 SGHAT, CDR2 FQNNGV. Deletions cut 5 bases from V and 0 bases from J, with 14 bases between.

The chain uses TRBV7-9 and TRBJ1-1; 8 bases fit TRBD1. The germline gives CDR1 SEHNR, CDR2 FQNEAQ (reference sequence). Losses at the gene ends were 5 bases for V and 7 bases for J; bases not matched to a gene: 12. The CDR3 extends over 15 amino acids. The CDR3 protein is CASSPTQGEEGEAFF. For the CDR3, the DNA is TGTGCCAGCAGCCCGACACAGGGGGAGGAAGGTGAAGCTTTCTTT.

This chain connects TRBV27 to TRBJ2-7, with D unresolved. The V gene's germline CDR1 is MNHEY and CDR2 SMNVEV (reference sequence). The CDR3 has 13 amino acids. V was trimmed by 3 bases and J by 3 bases, leaving 9 bases between them. The DNA of the CDR3 is TGTGCCAGCAGTTTGGTCACAAACTACGAGCAGTACTTC. Encoded protein: CASSLVTNYEQYF.

The chain recombines TRBV6-5 with TRBJ2-3, with D perhaps matching TRBD2 (6 bases). The CDR3 runs to 15 residues. Germline loops: CDR1 MNHEY, CDR2 SVGAGI. Trimming shortened V by 2 bases and J by 0 bases, and 9 bases separated the two germline ends. The chain's CDR3 is CASSYAGMSTDTQYF. The CDR3 nucleotides are TGTGCCAGCAGTTACGCGGGGATGAGCACAGATACGCAGTATTTT.

The gene calls are TRBV25-1 and TRBJ1-1, with 9 bases fitting TRBD1. Trimming cost V 3 bases and J 0 bases; bases outside gene matches: 5. This CDR3 is 16 amino acids long. The germline V gene encodes CDR1 MGHDK and CDR2 SYGVNS. This chain's CDR3 is CASSEFTGGMNTEAFF. CDR3 bases: TGTGCCAGCAGTGAGTTCACAGGGGGCATGAACACTGAAGCTTTCTTT.

This chain uses TRBV28 with TRBJ2-1; 8 bases match TRBD2. Germline V gene sequence: CDR1 MDHEN, CDR2 SYDVKM. The CDR3 consists of 13 residues. The CDR3 loop is CASSPAGVDEQFF. The CDR3 DNA sequence: TGTGCGAGTTCGCCAGCGGGAGTAGATGAGCAGTTCTTC.

The chain has TRBV9 and TRBJ1-4, with a tentative D call TRBD1 (5 bases). Deletions cut 4 bases from V and 7 bases from J, with 17 bases between. Per germline, CDR1 SGDLS and CDR2 YYNGEE. The CDR3 sequence is 15 residues long. In DNA form, the CDR3 reads TGTGCCAGCAGCCCCTCAGGGATGTCGGGTGAAAAACTGTTTTTT. Its protein is CASSPSGMSGEKLFF.

The V and J genes are TRBV19 and TRBJ1-2, with D possibly matching TRBD1 (5 bases). The CDR3 sequence is 12 residues long. CDR1 is LNHDA, CDR2 SQIVND, per germline (reference sequence). Trimming took 5 bases from V and 6 from J, leaving 10 bases between them. The CDR3 sequence: CASSGGGNGYTF. The DNA for the CDR3 is TGTGCCAGTAGTGGTGGGGGAAATGGCTACACCTTC.

This clone has more than one count but fewer than ten. The V call is TRBV19, the J call TRBJ1-1; D unclear. The V end was cut by 5 bases, the J end by 1 base, with 17 bases between. The germline V gene has CDR1 LNHDA and CDR2 SQIVND (reference sequence). This CDR3 is built from 16 residues. The CDR3: CASSSRASGWNTEAFF. The DNA of the CDR3 is TGTGCCAGTAGTTCCCGGGCCTCGGGTTGGAACACTGAAGCTTTCTTT.

The V and J genes are TRBV28 and TRBJ1-2; 7 nucleotides align to TRBD1. Losses at the gene ends were 5 bases for V and 4 bases for J; bases not matched to a gene: 7. The germline gives CDR1 MDHEN, CDR2 SYDVKM. The CDR3 totals 14 residues. CDR3 in amino acids: CASSLRQGGYGYTF. The CDR3 nucleotides are TGTGCCAGCAGTCTTAGACAGGGAGGCTATGGCTACACCTTC.

This chain joins TRBV9 and TRBJ1-1; D not certain. V was clipped by 6 bases and J by 5 bases, with 11 bases between them. This CDR3 is built from 12 residues. Germline loops: CDR1 SGDLS, CDR2 YYNGEE. The CDR3 here is CASNDLETEAFF. CDR3 DNA: TGTGCCAGCAATGACCTCGAAACTGAAGCTTTCTTT. Variable domain in full (rest from reference TRBV9 and TRBJ1-1): DSGVTQTPKHLITATGQRVTLRCSPRSGDLSVYWYQQSLDQGLQFLIQYYNGEERAKGNILERFSAQQFPDLHSELNLSSLELGDSALYFCASNDLETEAFFGQGTRLTVV.